This TCR beta chain came from a study of tissue T cells after allogeneic stem cell transplantation. Study-wide results and limits: Blood and spleen captured only part of the tissue TCR repertoire.

CDR3 length: 14 amino acids. V lost 0 bases, J lost 4 bases, and 0 bases stayed unmatched. From germline, CDR1 is LGHNA and CDR2 YSYQKL. Using immunoSEQ multiplex PCR, the repertoire was profiled, and TCRdb retains in-frame clones only, with some absent. This sample carries about 48,000 clones, roughly 73% of them seen once, and the ten largest clones take 0.7%. About this clone itself: The antigen is not known. Each gene name is a mouse one. The sequenced fragment ends 1 residue before the CDR3 boundary, so the rest is inferred from the germline J gene.

Sequencing was performed on sorted cells pooled from one or two spleens. This TCR was sampled from a pool of C57BL/6 mice in good health. V usage is TRBV2 and J usage is TRBJ2-5; 8 nucleotides match TRBD2. CDR3 protein: CASSQDWGEDTQYF. CDR3 DNA, as far as it was read: TGTGCCAGCAGCCAAGACTGGGGGGAAGACACCCAGTAC.